This T cell receptor (beta chain) was captured by sequencing in a study of T cells in Graves' hyperthyroidism and ophthalmopathy. Study-level findings and limits: Most expanded thyroid clonotypes above 0.001 also appeared in blood.

About this clonotype itself: No antigen is known for it.

TCR beta CDR3 sequences were amplified from RNA transcripts. First-round RT-PCR of the TCR CDR3 relied on the HTBI primer set. TCRdb reprocessed the multiplex PCR reads with MiXCR, giving one entry per CDR3 protein. Seen here are about 380,000 distinct CDR3 sequences, less than 20% observed once, and the top ten hold around 40%. With duration under 3 months, ophthalmopathy was active: Clinical Activity Score at least 3, NOSPECS at least 4. Trimming pared 4 bases from V and 2 bases from J, leaving 19 bases between. This CDR3 is built from 17 residues. Germline assignment: CDR1 SGHDT and CDR2 YYEEEE. The sample comprised blood. This sequence originates from a man younger than 35 with Graves' ophthalmopathy. This rearrangement joins TRBV5-6 to TRBJ2-1; perhaps TRBD1 as D (6 bases). In DNA, the CDR3 is TGTGCCAGCAGCCCAGGACAGACCCTAGGGACCTACAATGAGCAGTTCTTC. This sequence encodes CASSPGQTLGTYNEQFF.